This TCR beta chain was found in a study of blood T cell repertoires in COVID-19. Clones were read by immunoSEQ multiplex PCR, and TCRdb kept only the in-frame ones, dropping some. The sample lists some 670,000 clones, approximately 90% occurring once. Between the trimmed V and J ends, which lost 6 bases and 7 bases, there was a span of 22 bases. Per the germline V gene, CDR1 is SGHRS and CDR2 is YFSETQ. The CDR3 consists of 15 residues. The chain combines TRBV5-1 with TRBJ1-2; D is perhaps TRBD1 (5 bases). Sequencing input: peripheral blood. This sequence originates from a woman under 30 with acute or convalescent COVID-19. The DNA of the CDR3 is TGCGCCAGCACCGCCGAAGGGGCAAGGTGTTGTGGCTACACCTTC. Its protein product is CASTAEGARCCGYTF.